This TCR beta chain was recovered during a study of human T cells and chemical hapten exposure. This clonotype was observed at least ten times. Sample time point: pre-sensitization, week 0. Treatment defined: therapeutic diphenylcyclopropenone sensitization with weekly scalp DPC. Every patch test was put on after a blood sample was taken. TCRdb fed the RACE reads into MiXCR, producing one record per CDR3 protein. The data contain 60,000 to 70,000 distinct CDR3 sequences, 9.5% to 12% of them singletons. The source is a woman aged 45-65 years with alopecia areata. Some clones in this sample may be carry-over from other donors' samples. The sample here was whole blood, taken in connection with sensitization to the hapten diphenylcyclopropenone (DPC).

The CDR3 bases are TGTGCCAGCAGGCCAGGCGCCTCGTCAGACACCATATATTTT. It yields the protein CASRPGASSDTIYF. The chain employs TRBV7-6 and TRBJ1-3; D uncertain. Germline V gives CDR1 SGHVS, CDR2 FNYEAQ. V lost 6 bases, J lost 8 bases, and 17 bases lay in between. The CDR3 contains 14 residues.